This T cell receptor beta chain was retrieved from a study of neurological immune-mediated disorders. This clonotype appeared many times. V lost 4 bases and J lost 3, with 18 bases in between. CDR3 length: 15 residues. The germline CDR1 and CDR2 sequences are DFQATT and SNEGSKA (reference sequence). TCRdb itself ran the 5' RACE reads through MiXCR, one entry per CDR3 protein. The sample yields tens of thousands of distinct CDR3 sequences, 10% seen once. The chain carries TRBV20-1 and TRBJ1-1, with D perhaps TRBD1 (5 bases). This clonotype originated in a woman aged 30 to 39 with HTLV-1-associated myelopathy (HAM/TSP). Specimen: PBMCs. The CDR3 coding sequence is TGCAGTGCTACGGGTATTCAGGGAAGGGACACTGAAGCTTTCTTT. It is translated as CSATGIQGRDTEAFF.